The clone carrying this T cell receptor (beta chain) was observed a single time. In the authors' workflow: Amplification of reference gene primers provided the estimated nucleated cell counts. Assay used: immunoSEQ multiplex PCR; TCRdb lists only in-frame clones, some missing. Clonal size and the V and J genes are those of that table, whereas D and trimming came from the DNA. Here the sample spans about 120,000 clones, about nine tenths being singletons. This sample was taken from a study of blood T cell repertoires in COVID-19. At the level of the study: Acute-phase and convalescent COVID-19 samples originated in the United States, Italy and Spain.

The germline V gene has CDR1 SGHNT and CDR2 YYREEE (reference sequence). Trimming stripped 0 bases from V and 1 base from J, with 4 bases between. There are 13 residues in the CDR3. The sequencing sample was made of peripheral blood. The rearrangement links TRBV5-4 to TRBJ1-1; no clear D gene. The sequence was obtained from a human donor with active COVID-19. The donor label of this sample is uncertain. In DNA, the CDR3 is TGTGCCAGCAGCTTGGCTAAGAACACTGAAGCTTTCTTT. It specifies CASSLAKNTEAFF.